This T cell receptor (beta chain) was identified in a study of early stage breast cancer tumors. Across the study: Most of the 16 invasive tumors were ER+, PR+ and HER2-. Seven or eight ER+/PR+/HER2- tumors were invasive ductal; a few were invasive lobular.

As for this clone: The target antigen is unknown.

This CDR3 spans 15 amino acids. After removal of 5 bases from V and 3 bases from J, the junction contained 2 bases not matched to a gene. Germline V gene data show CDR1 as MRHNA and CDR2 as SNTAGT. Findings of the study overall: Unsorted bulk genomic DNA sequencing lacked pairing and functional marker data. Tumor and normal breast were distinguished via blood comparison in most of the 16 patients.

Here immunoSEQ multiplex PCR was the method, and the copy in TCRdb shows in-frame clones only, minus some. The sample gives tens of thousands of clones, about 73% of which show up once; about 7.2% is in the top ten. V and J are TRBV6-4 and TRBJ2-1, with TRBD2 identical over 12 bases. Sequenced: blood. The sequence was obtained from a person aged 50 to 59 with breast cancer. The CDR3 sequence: CASSQLAGGYNEQFF. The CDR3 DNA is TGTGCCAGCAGTCAACTAGCGGGGGGCTACAATGAGCAGTTCTTC.